This TCR beta chain was obtained from a study of PD-L1 blockade in urothelial cancer. The authors spiked synthetic TCR analog templates into each PCR. TCRdb keeps only in-frame clones here, not all; method: immunoSEQ multiplex PCR. The sample gives some 71,000 clones, 70% to 90% of which show up once; approximately 6.7% is in the top ten. A word on this clone: Antigen: not known.

Broader study findings: In blood sampled pretreatment, TCR clonality below the median predicted better survival.

This CDR3 has 12 residues. Germline V gene data show CDR1 as SQVTM and CDR2 as ANQGSEA. Unmatched junction bases numbered 3, after V lost 4 bases and J lost 4 bases. Time point here: pretreatment peripheral blood. The sequence derives from a man aged 40-49 years with urothelial cancer. This sample comprised PBMCs, obtained around atezolizumab (anti-PD-L1) treatment. The rearrangement joins TRBV29-1 to TRBJ2-5, with 7 bases lining up with TRBD2. Written as DNA, the CDR3 is TGCAGCGTTGCGGGGGGTACAGAGACCCAGTACTTC. Its protein is CSVAGGTETQYF.